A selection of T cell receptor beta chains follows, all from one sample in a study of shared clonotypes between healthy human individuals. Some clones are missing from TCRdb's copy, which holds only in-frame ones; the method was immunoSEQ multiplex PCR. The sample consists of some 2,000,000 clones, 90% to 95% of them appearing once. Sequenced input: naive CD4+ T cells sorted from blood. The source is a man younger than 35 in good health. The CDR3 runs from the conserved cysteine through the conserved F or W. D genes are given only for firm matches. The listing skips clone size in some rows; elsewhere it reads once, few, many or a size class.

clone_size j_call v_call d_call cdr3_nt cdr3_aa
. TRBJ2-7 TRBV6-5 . TGTGCCAGCAGCCGCGGACAGTTCGCTGGCTACGAGCAGTACTTC CASSRGQFAGYEQYF
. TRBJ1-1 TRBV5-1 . TGCGCCAGCAGCTCGACGGGAAACACTGAAGCTTTCTTT CASSSTGNTEAFF
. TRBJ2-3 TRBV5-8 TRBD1 TGTGCCAGCAGTTACAGGGGCATAACGCAGTATTTT CASSYRGITQYF
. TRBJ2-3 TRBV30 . TGTGCCTGGAACCTCCGAGGGGCAGATACGCAGTATTTT CAWNLRGADTQYF
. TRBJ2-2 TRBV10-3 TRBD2 TGTGCCATCAGCCCCGGACTAGCGGGAGTAAACGGGGAGCTGTTTTTT CAISPGLAGVNGELFF
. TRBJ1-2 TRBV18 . TGTGCCAGTACTGGGACACGTGAAGCTAACTATGGCTACACCTTC CASTGTREANYGYTF
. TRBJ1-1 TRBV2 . TGTGCCAGCAGTGAATTAGGAACCGGGACACGGGCTTTCTTT CASSELGTGTRAFF
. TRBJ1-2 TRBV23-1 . TGCGCCAGCAGTCATGACAGCTCCATTAGGGACGACTATGGCTACACCTTC CASSHDSSIRDDYGYTF
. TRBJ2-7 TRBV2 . TGTGCCAGCAGTGATCAGGGGTCGGCCTACGAGCAGTACTTC CASSDQGSAYEQYF
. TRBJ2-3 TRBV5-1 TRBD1 TGCGCCAGCAGCTTGGGACAGGGTGGAGATACGCAGTATTTT CASSLGQGGDTQYF
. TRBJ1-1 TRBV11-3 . TGTGCCAGCAGCATGGACCTGAACACTGAAGCTTTCTTT CASSMDLNTEAFF
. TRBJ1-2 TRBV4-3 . TGCGCCAGCAGCCAAGATCCGGAGCGTCCGAACTATGGCTACACCTTC CASSQDPERPNYGYTF
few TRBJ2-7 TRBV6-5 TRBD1 TGTGCCAGCAGTTATGGACAGGGCGGATTCGAGCAGTACTTC CASSYGQGGFEQYF
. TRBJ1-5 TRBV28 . TGTGCCAGCAGTTCCACCGCGGGGTATCAGCCCCAGCATTTT CASSSTAGYQPQHF
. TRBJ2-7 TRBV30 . TGTGCCTGGAGTCCTCAGACAGGGAGGGAGCAGTACTTC CAWSPQTGREQYF
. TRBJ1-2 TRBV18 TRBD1 TGTGCCAGCTCACCAGACAGGGATACCGGCTACACCTTC CASSPDRDTGYTF
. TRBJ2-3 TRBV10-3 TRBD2 TGTGCCATCAGTGGTCCAGCGGGAAACACAGATACGCAGTATTTT CAISGPAGNTDTQYF
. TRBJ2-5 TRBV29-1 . TGCAGCGTACCTGCGGGAGAGACCCAGTACTTC CSVPAGETQYF
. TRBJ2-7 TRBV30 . TGTGCCTGGAGTGTCCACGGGCCCGTAGCCTACGAGCAGTACTTC CAWSVHGPVAYEQYF
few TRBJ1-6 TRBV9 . TGTGCCAGCAGCGTAGGCACCTATAATTCACCCCTCCACTTT CASSVGTYNSPLHF
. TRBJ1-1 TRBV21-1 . TGTGCCCCGGTGGGGGCTTTCTTT CAPVGAFF
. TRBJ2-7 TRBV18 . TGTGCCAGCTCACCACTCTACAGTTCCTACGAGCAGTACTTC CASSPLYSSYEQYF
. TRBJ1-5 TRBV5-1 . TGCGCCAGCAGCCCGGATGGGAATAGCAATCAGCCCCAGCATTTT CASSPDGNSNQPQHF
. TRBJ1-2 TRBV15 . TGTGCCACCAGCAGAAATGAGAACGACTATGGCTACACCTTC CATSRNENDYGYTF
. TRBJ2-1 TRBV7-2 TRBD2 TGTGCCAGCAGCTCGGGACTAGCGGAGAATGAGCAGTTCTTC CASSSGLAENEQFF
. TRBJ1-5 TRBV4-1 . TGCGCCAGCAGCCAAAACGAGGGGGTCCGTCAGCCCCAGCATTTT CASSQNEGVRQPQHF
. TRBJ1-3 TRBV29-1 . TGCAGCGTTGAATTCGGCAGGAGCTCTGGAAACACCATATATTTT CSVEFGRSSGNTIYF
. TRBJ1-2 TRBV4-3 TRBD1 TGCGCCAGCAGCGCCCGACAGGGGGCAGACTATGGCTACACCTTC CASSARQGADYGYTF
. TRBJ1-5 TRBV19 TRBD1 TGTGCCAGTAGCTGGACAGGGGAACAGCCCCAGCATTTT CASSWTGEQPQHF
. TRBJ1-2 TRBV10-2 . TGCGCCAGCAGTGATCAGGGCCCTTATGGCTACACCTTC CASSDQGPYGYTF
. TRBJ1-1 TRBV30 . TGTGCCTGGAGGGTAGGGGCTGAAGCTTTCTTT CAWRVGAEAFF